These 29 T cell receptor beta chains were all obtained from the same sample, sequenced in a study of T-cell reconstitution after alpha-beta-depleted transplantation in children listed by TCRdb under 2016. Receptor libraries were prepared by PCR. Reads for this sample came from an Illumina HiSeq 2500. TCR libraries were prepared with molecular barcoding, using unique molecular identifiers to normalize TCRbeta repertoire quantification. TCRdb itself trimmed the public reads at Q25 with fastp, ran MiXCR and retained productive beta chains. One record per CDR3 amino acid sequence lists the most common genes and DNA. The sample table holds around 200,000 distinct CDR3 sequences, of which approximately 7% were seen once. The top ten hold roughly 3% of the sample. The starting material was PBMCs from the stem cell graft donor, obtained from the stem cell graft. The receptor source for this set is a human donor who donated a stem cell graft to a child with Wiskott-Aldrich syndrome.

This clonotype was found many times. The gene calls are TRBV20-1 and TRBJ1-4; no definite D call. The length of the CDR3 is 13 residues. V was clipped by 4 bases and J by 8 bases, with 14 bases between them. From germline, CDR1 is DFQATT and CDR2 SNEGSKA (reference sequence). CDR3 residues: CSAKFWGGEKLFF. The CDR3 DNA sequence: TGCAGTGCTAAATTCTGGGGTGGCGAAAAACTGTTTTTT.

This clonotype was detected many times. The chain employs TRBV12-3 or TRBV12-4 and TRBJ2-7; D is unresolved. Trimming removed 5 bases from V and 3 bases from J, with 5 bases in between. CDR3 length: 11 residues. Here the CDR3 DNA reads TGTGCCAGCAGTGGATACTACGAGCAGTACTTC. Amino acid sequence: CASSGYYEQYF.

To note about this clonotype: It is likely a read error, because the conserved phenylalanine at the end of the CDR3 is missing. V and J are TRBV5-1 and TRBJ2-1; 10 bases are shared with TRBD1. Germline-derived CDR1 and CDR2 are SGHRS and YFSETQ. CDR3 length equals 13 residues. V shed 4 bases and J 8 bases; nucleotides not matched to a gene: 3. The CDR3 coding sequence is TGCGCCAGCAGCGGGACAGGGGTGGATGAGCAGTTCTCC. Translating gives CASSGTGVDEQFS.

V usage is TRBV10-3 and J usage is TRBJ2-7; D call uncertain. The length of the CDR3 is 13 residues. Trimming took 9 bases from V and 3 from J, leaving 15 bases between them. Germline values: CDR1 ENHRY, CDR2 SYGVKD. CDR3 protein: CAIARLGDYEQYF. Here the CDR3 DNA reads TGTGCCATTGCAAGGCTTGGCGACTACGAGCAGTACTTC.

This clonotype has at least ten counts. The rearrangement joins TRBV3-1 to TRBJ2-7; TRBD2 matches at 11 bases. The CDR3 length is 14 residues. CDR1 LGHDT and CDR2 YNNKEL come from the germline V gene (reference sequence). Unmatched junction bases numbered 3, after V lost 4 bases and J lost 4 bases. CDR3 nucleotide sequence: TGTGCCAGCAGCCCGGGACTAGCGGAGTACGAGCAGTACTTC. It yields the protein CASSPGLAEYEQYF.

This clonotype was seen repeatedly, ten times or more. V and J are TRBV29-1 and TRBJ2-5; D remains unclear. The CDR3 length is 12 residues. The germline CDR1 and CDR2 sequences are SQVTM and ANQGSEA. Trimming left V 5 bases short and J 3 bases short, with 10 bases between. CDR3 amino acids: CSVRNRKETQYF. The DNA for the CDR3 is TGCAGCGTTCGGAATAGGAAAGAGACCCAGTACTTC.

This clonotype was recorded at least ten times. CDR3 in DNA: TGCAGCGTTGATTCCCAGATCCAAGAGACCCAGTACTTC. Translating it yields CSVDSQIQETQYF. The V gene is TRBV29-1, the J gene TRBJ2-5; no definite D call. The CDR3 totals 13 residues. Per the germline V gene, CDR1 is SQVTM and CDR2 is ANQGSEA. Trimming pared 3 bases from V and 1 base from J, leaving 9 bases between.

This clonotype was counted many times. This rearrangement joins TRBV29-1 to TRBJ2-5, with no clear D. The germline V gene has CDR1 SQVTM and CDR2 ANQGSEA. The V end was cut by 6 bases, the J end by 1 base, with 3 bases between. CDR3 length equals 10 residues. The DNA for the CDR3 is TGCAGCGTAGCCCAAGAGACCCAGTACTTC. It codes for CSVAQETQYF.

This clonotype was seen only a few times. This rearrangement joins TRBV14 to TRBJ2-7, with D perhaps TRBD1 (6 bases). The germline CDR1 and CDR2 sequences are SGHDN and FVKESK. Trimming shortened V by 2 bases and J by 0 bases, and 20 bases separated the two germline ends. The CDR3 runs 18 residues. This chain's CDR3 is CASSQIQSQGPSSYEQYF. The CDR3 DNA is TGTGCCAGCAGCCAAATCCAAAGTCAGGGGCCGAGCTCCTACGAGCAGTACTTC.

This clonotype has at least ten counts. The genes are TRBV12-3 or TRBV12-4 and TRBJ2-1; no reliable D call. CDR3 length equals 12 residues. The germline V and J ends were trimmed by 4 bases and 8 bases, with 9 bases remaining between them. This CDR3 reads CASSYPGHEQFF. The CDR3, as DNA: TGTGCCAGCAGTTACCCAGGCCATGAGCAGTTCTTC.

The sample holds many counts of this clonotype. CDR3 nucleotides: TGTGCCAGCAGTGCTCTACAGGGGGCGACCTACAATGAGCAGTTCTTC. It is translated as CASSALQGATYNEQFF. This chain links TRBV25-1 with TRBJ2-1; 9 positions agree with TRBD1. With 4 bases clipped from V and 2 bases from J, the junction kept 6 bases outside the gene matches. Germline assignment: CDR1 MGHDK and CDR2 SYGVNS. The CDR3 is 16 amino acids. Full variable domain (remainder filled in from reference TRBV25-1 and TRBJ2-1): EADIYQTPRYLVIGTGKKITLECSQTMGHDKMYWYQQDPGMELHLIHYSYGVNSTEKGDLSSESTVSRIRTEHFPLTLESARPSHTSQYLCASSALQGATYNEQFFGPGTRLTVL.

The chain uses TRBV4-1 and TRBJ2-1; a possible D gene is TRBD2 (5 bases). Trimming removed 0 bases at V and 0 bases at J, with 9 bases between. CDR1 and CDR2 (germline): MGHRA, YSYEKL. This CDR3 region has 16 residues. In DNA, the CDR3 is TGCGCCAGCAGCCAAGATCCCGGGGACTCCTACAATGAGCAGTTCTTC. Amino acids: CASSQDPGDSYNEQFF.

A few counts support this clonotype. V gene TRBV12-3 or TRBV12-4 combines with J gene TRBJ2-6, with D unclear. With 0 bases removed from V and 3 bases from J, the gap between germline ends came to 6 bases. This CDR3 has 15 amino acids. CDR3 amino acids: CASSLAGIGANVLTF. CDR3 sequence (DNA): TGTGCCAGCAGTTTAGCAGGGATTGGGGCCAACGTCCTGACTTTC.

This clonotype has ten or more counts. The J gene is TRBJ2-7, the V gene TRBV6-1; D is perhaps TRBD2 (5 bases). V lost 9 bases, J lost 4 bases, and 13 bases lay in between. Germline-derived CDR1 and CDR2 are MNHNS and SASEGT. This CDR3 region has 12 residues. CDR3: CASKKSGYEQYF. The CDR3 nucleotides are TGTGCCAGTAAAAAGTCGGGGTACGAGCAGTACTTC.

This clonotype showed up many times. The chain recombines TRBV12-3 or TRBV12-4 with TRBJ2-7; 10 bases agree with TRBD2. The J segment lost 4 bases and the V segment lost 6 bases, leaving 6 bases of the junction unmatched. The CDR3 spans 14 residues. The CDR3 is CASRPNSGGYEQYF. Here the CDR3 DNA reads TGTGCCAGCAGGCCAAATAGCGGGGGGTACGAGCAGTACTTC.

This clonotype was detected only a few times. CDR3 sequence: CASSVRDYLNEQFF. CDR3 sequence (DNA): TGTGCCAGCAGTGTAAGGGACTATCTTAATGAGCAGTTCTTC. This chain links TRBV2 with TRBJ2-1; TRBD2 matches at 7 bases. Unmatched junction bases numbered 7, after V lost 4 bases and J lost 7 bases. Germline V gives CDR1 SNHLY, CDR2 FYNNEI. This CDR3 is 14 amino acids long.

This clonotype was recorded at least ten times. The chain uses TRBV24-1 and TRBJ2-6, with unresolved D. Per the germline V gene, CDR1 is KGHDR and CDR2 is SFDVKD. V shed 4 bases and J shed 2 bases, with 11 bases lying between them. The CDR3 contains 16 residues. CDR3 residues: CATSDSLRAGANVLTF. The CDR3 DNA is TGTGCCACCAGTGACTCCCTTAGGGCTGGGGCCAACGTCCTGACTTTC.

This clonotype came up many times. V gene TRBV20-1 combines with J gene TRBJ2-1; D may be TRBD1 (5 bases). V was trimmed by 4 bases and J by 8 bases, leaving 18 bases between them. The CDR3 spans 14 residues. CDR1 is DFQATT, CDR2 SNEGSKA, per germline (reference sequence). CDR3 sequence (DNA): TGCAGTGCTAAAGGGGTTCAGATCCATTATGAGCAGTTCTTC. It yields the protein CSAKGVQIHYEQFF.

The chain combines TRBV19 with TRBJ2-5, with TRBD2 identical over 8 bases. V was clipped by 8 bases and J by 2 bases; unmatched bases: 13. Germline loops: CDR1 LNHDA, CDR2 SQIVND (reference sequence). CDR3 length: 16 residues. The CDR3 DNA follows: TGTGCCAGTGTGTTCCGATTAACTAGCGGACAAGAGACCCAGTACTTC. Protein sequence: CASVFRLTSGQETQYF.

This clonotype was picked up many times. The chain uses TRBV20-1 and TRBJ2-3, with a weak D call TRBD1 (5 bases). Per the germline V gene, CDR1 is DFQATT and CDR2 is SNEGSKA (reference sequence). The CDR3 totals 13 residues. V gave up 4 bases and J gave up 5 bases, with 13 bases separating them. The CDR3 spells CSATGPRGDTQYF. The CDR3 DNA is TGCAGTGCTACGGGTCCTAGGGGAGATACGCAGTATTTT.

This clonotype was seen many times. The rearrangement uses TRBV4-3 and TRBJ2-3; TRBD1 matches 9 bases. Trimming cost V 0 bases and J 11 bases; bases outside gene matches: 6. The CDR3 consists of 14 residues. CDR1 and CDR2 (germline): LGHNA, YSLEER. This chain's CDR3 is CASSQEQGALMQYF. The CDR3 DNA reads TGCGCCAGCAGCCAAGAACAGGGGGCGTTAATGCAGTATTTT.

This clonotype was picked up many times. The chain carries TRBV29-1 and TRBJ2-7; TRBD1 matches 7 bases. The CDR3 covers 14 residues. J was trimmed by 0 bases and V by 6 bases; bases with no gene match: 8. The germline CDR1 and CDR2 sequences are SQVTM and ANQGSEA. The DNA for the CDR3 is TGCAGCGTAACAGGGGAATTAAGCTCCTACGAGCAGTACTTC. It specifies CSVTGELSSYEQYF.

The table lists this clonotype with a few counts. The chain uses TRBV6-1 and TRBJ2-5, with 9 positions matching TRBD1. CDR3 length equals 17 residues. Germline lookup yields CDR1 MNHNS and CDR2 SASEGT. J gave up 4 bases and V 7 bases, and 16 bases lay outside the gene matches. The CDR3 loop reads CASNPNTPGQGPETQYF. In DNA, the CDR3 is TGTGCCAGCAACCCCAACACCCCGGGACAGGGTCCAGAGACCCAGTACTTC.

Many counts were recorded for this clonotype. This chain links TRBV5-1 with TRBJ2-1; D may be TRBD2 (6 bases). V lost 3 bases and J lost 0, with 10 bases in between. Looked up from germline, CDR1 is SGHRS and CDR2 is YFSETQ. The length of the CDR3 is 15 residues. CDR3 loop: CASSWDFSSYNEQFF. The DNA for the CDR3 is TGCGCCAGCAGCTGGGACTTCAGCTCCTACAATGAGCAGTTCTTC.

This clonotype was seen many times. The chain couples TRBV12-3 or TRBV12-4 to TRBJ2-5; 8 nucleotides agree with TRBD1. The ends lost 7 bases at V and 2 bases at J; junction bases unmatched: 3. The CDR3 sequence is 13 residues long. CDR3 region: CASNRQGQETQYF. The CDR3 DNA reads as TGTGCCAGCAACCGACAGGGGCAAGAGACCCAGTACTTC.

This clonotype showed up many times. The chain couples TRBV20-1 to TRBJ2-1, with D perhaps matching TRBD2 (5 bases). The CDR3 totals 12 residues. The V gene's germline CDR1 is DFQATT and CDR2 SNEGSKA (reference sequence). Trimming shortened V by 5 bases and J by 6 bases, and 11 bases separated the two germline ends. In DNA form, the CDR3 reads TGCAGTGCTCCCGCAGAGGGCAATGAGCAGTTCTTC. Translation: CSAPAEGNEQFF.

This clonotype showed up many times. The chain links TRBV20-1 to TRBJ1-2; unclear D gene. With 5 bases removed from V and 4 bases from J, the gap between germline ends came to 17 bases. The CDR3 loop spans 14 amino acids. Per germline, CDR1 DFQATT and CDR2 SNEGSKA (reference sequence). The CDR3 coding sequence is TGCAGTGCTCTCGGAGAGGTTCGCATCTATGGCTACACCTTC. Translating it yields CSALGEVRIYGYTF.

This clonotype was counted many times. This chain uses TRBV6-2 or TRBV6-3 with TRBJ2-1, with D possibly being TRBD1 (5 bases). Trimming removed 4 bases from V and 2 bases from J, with 9 bases in between. The CDR3 runs to 14 residues. Per germline, CDR1 MNHEY and CDR2 SVGEGT. CDR3: CASSSDSTYNEQFF. The DNA for the CDR3 is TGTGCCAGCAGTTCAGACAGTACCTACAATGAGCAGTTCTTC.

This clonotype was picked up many times. CDR3 residues: CASSWTGGEEKLFF. DNA of the CDR3: TGCGCCAGCAGCTGGACAGGGGGGGAGGAAAAACTGTTTTTT. The gene calls are TRBV5-1 and TRBJ1-4; TRBD1 aligns across 10 bases. The trim removed 3 bases at V and 8 bases at J, leaving 4 bases unmatched. The germline gives CDR1 SGHRS, CDR2 YFSETQ. CDR3 length equals 14 residues. The full variable domain, in which reference TRBV5-1 and TRBJ1-4 provide the parts outside the CDR3, is KAGVTQTPRYLIKTRGQQVTLSCSPISGHRSVSWYQQTPGQGLQFLFEYFSETQRNKGNFPGRFSGRQFSNSRSEMNVSTLELGDSALYLCASSWTGGEEKLFFGSGTQLSVL.